This passage covers 21 T cell receptor beta chains from one sample sequenced in a study of Ad26.COV2.S vaccination and SARS-CoV-2 variants. Using immunoSEQ multiplex PCR, the repertoire was profiled, and TCRdb retains in-frame clones only, with some absent. Of about 400,000 clones in the sample, about 90% were seen once. As to treatment: roughly 18 received Ad26.COV2.S at low or high dose, single or two shots; roughly five received placebo; per-sample allocation not given. On day 63 after the first injection, vaccine and placebo recipients gave samples. Material: peripheral blood, obtained in a trial of Ad26.COV2.S vaccine versus placebo. These receptors originate from a person between 18 and 65 years old who received the Ad26.COV2.S COVID-19 vaccine or a placebo.

The chain employs TRBV7-2 and TRBJ1-2; D is undetermined. Germline assignment: CDR1 SGHTA and CDR2 FQGNSA. CDR3 length equals 12 residues. V was trimmed by 1 base and J by 11 bases, leaving 11 bases between them. The CDR3 reads CASSLGRVNYTF. The CDR3 coding sequence is TGTGCCAGCAGCTTAGGACGGGTCAATTACACCTTC.

This clone was counted a single time. J is TRBJ2-1 and V is TRBV6-5, with 7 bases identical to TRBD2. The CDR3 covers 15 residues. V lost 6 bases and J lost 1; bases outside the gene matches: 6. The germline gives CDR1 MNHEY, CDR2 SVGAGI. In nucleotides, the CDR3 is TGTGCCAGCAGCCTCGGGACTACTTCCTACAATGAGCAGTTCTTC. Protein: CASSLGTTSYNEQFF.

The V call is TRBV28, the J call TRBJ1-5; D remains ambiguous. V was clipped by 2 bases and J by 1 base, with 9 bases between them. The length of the CDR3 is 15 residues. Germline V lookup: CDR1 MDHEN, CDR2 SYDVKM. CDR3 region: CASSLKGLSNQPQHF. The CDR3 DNA sequence: TGTGCCAGCAGTTTAAAAGGCCTCAGCAATCAGCCCCAGCATTTT.

This clone was recorded a few times. The CDR3 here is CASSEGQGEDYGYTF. The DNA of the CDR3 is TGTGCCAGCAGCGAAGGACAGGGGGAGGACTATGGCTACACCTTC. This rearrangement joins TRBV7-9 to TRBJ1-2; 10 positions agree with TRBD1. The CDR3 has 15 residues. J gave up 3 bases and V 5 bases, and 6 bases lay outside the gene matches. The V gene's germline CDR1 is SEHNR and CDR2 FQNEAQ (reference sequence). Together with reference TRBV7-9 and TRBJ1-2, the CDR3 gives the full variable domain: DTGVSQNPRHKITKRGQNVTFRCDPISEHNRLYWYRQTLGQGPEFLTYFQNEAQLEKSRLLSDRFSAERPKGSFSTLEIQRTEQGDSAMYLCASSEGQGEDYGYTFGSGTRLTVV.

This chain joins TRBV18 and TRBJ1-1; no definite D call. Deletions cut 4 bases from V and 4 bases from J, with 10 bases between. CDR3 size: 13 residues. Germline CDR1 is KGHSH and CDR2 is LQKENI. The CDR3 protein is CASSLGVTTEAFF. DNA for the CDR3: TGTGCCAGCTCACTTGGGGTTACCACTGAAGCTTTCTTT.

The rearrangement uses TRBV28 and TRBJ2-2; 9 bases map to TRBD2. Germline V gene sequence: CDR1 MDHEN, CDR2 SYDVKM. The CDR3 is 16 residues long. Trimming removed 3 bases from V and 3 bases from J; junction bases left unmatched: 5. This CDR3 is CASSFRAGGYTGELFF. CDR3 bases: TGTGCCAGCAGTTTTAGAGCGGGGGGATACACCGGGGAGCTGTTTTTT.

V and J are TRBV11-3 and TRBJ2-7, with 7 positions matching TRBD1. Germline V lookup: CDR1 SGHNT, CDR2 YENEEA. V was clipped by 1 base and J by 2 bases; unmatched bases: 5. CDR3 length: 15 residues. For the CDR3, the DNA is TGTGCCAGCAGCTTAGGCCGGACAGGCCCCTACGAGCAGTACTTC. Protein: CASSLGRTGPYEQYF.

The chain joins TRBV5-4 to TRBJ1-1; the D is unclear. V lost 3 bases and J lost 0, with 6 bases in between. Germline loops: CDR1 SGHNT, CDR2 YYREEE (reference sequence). The CDR3 covers 13 residues. The CDR3 sequence is CASSSALNTEAFF. The CDR3 DNA sequence: TGTGCCAGCAGCTCCGCACTGAACACTGAAGCTTTCTTT.

The chain employs TRBV7-6 and TRBJ2-7, with TRBD1 matching over 7 bases. This CDR3 contains 17 residues. Germline CDR1 SGHVS, CDR2 FNYEAQ. The junction had 12 bases not matched to a gene; V was cut back by 0 bases and J by 4 bases. CDR3 bases: TGTGCCAGCAGCTTAGCGCTGAGGGGGCGCTTGAGTTACGAGCAGTACTTC. It encodes CASSLALRGRLSYEQYF.

The chain joins TRBV6-2 or TRBV6-3 to TRBJ1-2; D perhaps matches TRBD1 (5 bases). The germline V and J ends were trimmed by 5 bases and 2 bases, with 9 bases remaining between them. Germline CDR1 MNHEY, CDR2 SVGEGT. The CDR3 is 13 amino acids. In DNA form, the CDR3 reads TGTGCCAGCAGTGAGACAGAGAACTATGGCTACACCTTC. Translating gives CASSETENYGYTF.

V usage is TRBV6-2 or TRBV6-3 and J usage is TRBJ2-7; TRBD1 matches 8 bases. The V and J ends lost 2 bases and 1 base, in that order; junction bases with no gene match: 4. The V gene's germline CDR1 is MNHEY and CDR2 SVGEGT. This CDR3 region has 15 residues. The CDR3 sequence is CASSYGQGVSYEQYF. In DNA form, the CDR3 reads TGTGCCAGCAGTTACGGACAGGGAGTGTCCTACGAGCAGTACTTC.

The count of this clone is one. The chain recombines TRBV5-4 with TRBJ2-1; D not certain. This CDR3 contains 16 residues. Germline CDR1 reads SGHNT; CDR2 reads YYREEE (reference sequence). V shed 0 bases and J shed 5 bases, with 15 bases lying between them. The CDR3 coding sequence is TGTGCCAGCAGCTTGGCCGTAGGTTCCCTAAACAATGAGCAGTTCTTC. It translates to CASSLAVGSLNNEQFF.

This sequence joins TRBV5-1 and TRBJ2-3; D gene ambiguous. Trimming took off 0 bases at V and 3 bases at J, with 14 bases between the two ends. Germline lookup yields CDR1 SGHRS and CDR2 YFSETQ. This CDR3 is 16 amino acids long. The CDR3 region has the DNA TGCGCCAGCAGCTTGGACACTTGGACGAATACAGATACGCAGTATTTT. Translated, it gives CASSLDTWTNTDTQYF.

The chain recombines TRBV4-3 with TRBJ2-5; maybe TRBD2 (5 bases). This CDR3 region has 16 residues. Trimming shortened V by 1 base and J by 4 bases, and 16 bases separated the two germline ends. CDR1 and CDR2 (germline): LGHNA, YSLEER. The CDR3 is CASSQASGIRGETQYF. The CDR3 nucleotides read TGCGCCAGCAGCCAAGCATCCGGGATCCGTGGAGAGACCCAGTACTTC.

The V gene is TRBV4-3, the J gene TRBJ1-1; D remains unclear. With 0 bases removed from V and 1 base from J, the gap between germline ends came to 9 bases. Germline loops: CDR1 LGHNA, CDR2 YSLEER. The CDR3 is made up of 15 amino acids. The CDR3 DNA follows: TGCGCCAGCAGCCAAGATCTAGGAGGGAACACTGAAGCTTTCTTT. This sequence encodes CASSQDLGGNTEAFF.

The chain recombines TRBV6-5 with TRBJ2-7; possibly TRBD1 or TRBD2 for D (5 bases each). V lost 6 bases and J lost 7, with 16 bases in between. The CDR3 is 13 amino acids. Germline CDR1 reads MNHEY; CDR2 reads SVGAGI. This CDR3 reads CASRYPGTGEQYF. CDR3 sequence (DNA): TGTGCCAGCAGATACCCCGGGACCGGGGAGCAGTACTTC.

The gene calls are TRBV5-1 and TRBJ2-3, with D hard to call. Germline V gives CDR1 SGHRS, CDR2 YFSETQ. The CDR3 has 14 amino acids. V lost 0 bases, J lost 2 bases, and 7 bases lay in between. The CDR3 is CASSLGLDTDTQYF. DNA for the CDR3: TGCGCCAGCAGCTTGGGGCTGGACACAGATACGCAGTATTTT. The complete variable domain, with remaining parts taken from reference TRBV5-1 and TRBJ2-3, reads KAGVTQTPRYLIKTRGQQVTLSCSPISGHRSVSWYQQTPGQGLQFLFEYFSETQRNKGNFPGRFSGRQFSNSRSEMNVSTLELGDSALYLCASSLGLDTDTQYFGPGTRLTVL.

The CDR3 here is CASSLGTTYNSPLHF. The CDR3 region has the DNA TGCGCCAGCAGCCTAGGCACAACTTATAATTCACCCCTCCACTTT. This chain connects TRBV4-3 to TRBJ1-6, with D uncertain. CDR3 length equals 15 residues. V dropped 4 bases and J dropped 4 bases, with 11 bases sitting between them. CDR1 and CDR2 from the germline V gene are LGHNA and YSLEER.

This chain joins TRBV3-1 (or the pseudogene TRBV3-2) and TRBJ1-5; a possible D gene is TRBD1 (6 bases). V was cut by 7 bases and J by 14 bases, with 27 bases left in between. Germline CDR1 is LGHDT and CDR2 is YNNKEL (reference sequence). This CDR3 spans 15 amino acids. The CDR3 bases are TGTGCCAGCAACAACTTAACGGGACGGACAGATTTGGAGCATTTT. Amino acids: CASNNLTGRTDLEHF.

J is TRBJ1-1 and V is TRBV4-3; D gene uncertain. From germline, CDR1 is LGHNA and CDR2 YSLEER. The V end lost 1 base, the J end lost 5 bases, and 14 bases lay between the germline ends. The CDR3 is made up of 15 amino acids. This CDR3 reads CASSQAKRSGTEAFF. CDR3 DNA: TGCGCCAGCAGCCAAGCGAAACGGTCGGGGACTGAAGCTTTCTTT.

V is TRBV9 and J is TRBJ2-2; 11 bases are shared with TRBD2. This CDR3 has 15 residues. Trimming removed 5 bases from V and 0 bases from J; junction bases left unmatched: 0. Per the germline V gene, CDR1 is SGDLS and CDR2 is YYNGEE. The CDR3 sequence: CASRTSGANTGELFF. The CDR3 DNA reads as TGTGCCAGCAGGACTAGCGGGGCGAACACCGGGGAGCTGTTTTTT.